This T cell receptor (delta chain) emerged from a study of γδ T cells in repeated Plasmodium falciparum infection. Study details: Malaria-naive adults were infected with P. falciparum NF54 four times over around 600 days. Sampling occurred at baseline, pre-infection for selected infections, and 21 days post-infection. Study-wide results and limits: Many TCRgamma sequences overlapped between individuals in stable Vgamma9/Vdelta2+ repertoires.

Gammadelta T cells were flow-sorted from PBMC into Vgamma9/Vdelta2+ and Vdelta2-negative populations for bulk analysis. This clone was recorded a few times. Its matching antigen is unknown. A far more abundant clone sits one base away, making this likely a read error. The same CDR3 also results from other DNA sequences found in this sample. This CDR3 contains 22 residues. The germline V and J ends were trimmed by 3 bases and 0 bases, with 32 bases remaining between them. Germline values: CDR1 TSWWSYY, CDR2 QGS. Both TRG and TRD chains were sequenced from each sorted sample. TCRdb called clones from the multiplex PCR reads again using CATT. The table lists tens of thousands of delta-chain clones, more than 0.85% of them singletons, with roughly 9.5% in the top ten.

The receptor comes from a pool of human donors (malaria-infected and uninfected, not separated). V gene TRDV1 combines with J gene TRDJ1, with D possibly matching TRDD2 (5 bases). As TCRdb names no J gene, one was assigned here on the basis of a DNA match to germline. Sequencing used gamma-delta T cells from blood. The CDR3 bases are TGTGCTCTTGGGGATCTTCCCAGAAGGGACCGTACATCGTTAACCTACACCGATAAACTCATCTTT. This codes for CALGDLPRRDRTSLTYTDKLIF.